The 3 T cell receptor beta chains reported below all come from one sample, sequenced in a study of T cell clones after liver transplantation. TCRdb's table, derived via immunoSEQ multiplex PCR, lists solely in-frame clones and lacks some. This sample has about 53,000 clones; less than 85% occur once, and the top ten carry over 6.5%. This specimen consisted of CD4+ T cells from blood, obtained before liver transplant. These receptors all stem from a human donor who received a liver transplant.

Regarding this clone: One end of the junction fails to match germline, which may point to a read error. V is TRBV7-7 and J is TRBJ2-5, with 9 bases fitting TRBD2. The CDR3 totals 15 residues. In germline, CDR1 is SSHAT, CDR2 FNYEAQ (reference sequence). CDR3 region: CASSSLAGYQETQYF. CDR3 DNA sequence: TGTGCTAGCAGCTCACTAGCGGGTTACCAAGAGACCCAGTACTTC.

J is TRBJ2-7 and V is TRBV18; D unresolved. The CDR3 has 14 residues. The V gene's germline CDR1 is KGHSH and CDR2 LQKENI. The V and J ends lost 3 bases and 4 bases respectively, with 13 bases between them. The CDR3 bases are TGTGCCAGCTCACCCCCGGCCGAACCGTACGAGCAGTACTTC. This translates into CASSPPAEPYEQYF.

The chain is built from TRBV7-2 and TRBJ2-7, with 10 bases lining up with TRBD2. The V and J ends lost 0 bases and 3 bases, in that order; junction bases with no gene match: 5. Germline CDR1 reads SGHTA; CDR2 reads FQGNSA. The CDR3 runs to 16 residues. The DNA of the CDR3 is TGTGCCAGCAGCTTAGCAGGGACTAGCGTAAACTACGAGCAGTACTTC. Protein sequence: CASSLAGTSVNYEQYF. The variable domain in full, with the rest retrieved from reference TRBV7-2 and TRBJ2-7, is GAGVSQSPSNKVTEKGKDVELRCDPISGHTALYWYRQSLGQGLEFLIYFQGNSAPDKSGLPSDRFSAERTGGSVSTLTIQRTQQEDSAVYLCASSLAGTSVNYEQYFGPGTRLTVT.